These 22 T cell receptor beta chains share one sample of origin, sequenced in a study of blood T cell repertoires in COVID-19. The data were produced by immunoSEQ multiplex PCR, yet TCRdb's version contains in-frame clones alone and is incomplete. The sample holds 300,000 to 350,000 clones; 90% to 95% are singletons and the top ten take roughly 3.9%. The sample consisted of PBMCs or T cells enriched from blood (not recorded which). Every receptor here comes from a woman younger than 45 who had been exposed to COVID-19.

The chain uses TRBV28 and TRBJ2-6; 12 bases are shared with TRBD2. Germline V CDR1 and CDR2: MDHEN, SYDVKM. The CDR3 runs to 17 residues. The V gene end was trimmed by 10 bases and the J gene end by 2 bases; junction bases not matched to a gene: 9. In DNA, the CDR3 is TGTGCCACTACTAGCGGGGGGAACCCCACTGGGGCCAACGTCCTGACTTTC. It codes for CATTSGGNPTGANVLTF.

This rearrangement joins TRBV6-5 to TRBJ1-2, with D possibly being TRBD1 (5 bases). This CDR3 has 14 amino acids. CDR1 is MNHEY, CDR2 SVGAGI, per germline. The V end lost 8 bases, the J end lost 5 bases, and 18 bases lay between the germline ends. The CDR3 spells CASGGTWRSYGYTF. The CDR3 DNA is TGTGCCAGCGGCGGGACTTGGCGATCGTATGGCTACACCTTC.

The rearrangement joins TRBV29-1 to TRBJ1-1, with 8 bases that match TRBD1. The CDR3 runs 14 residues. Losses at the gene ends were 1 base for V and 5 bases for J; bases not matched to a gene: 6. From germline, CDR1 is SQVTM and CDR2 ANQGSEA. In DNA form, the CDR3 reads TGCAGCGTTGAAGGCGCAGGGGGCGCGACTGAAGCTTTCTTT. It is translated as CSVEGAGGATEAFF.

The J gene is TRBJ2-2, the V gene TRBV6-2 or TRBV6-3; D call uncertain. V was pared by 2 bases and J by 4 bases, with 8 bases between. The CDR3 has 14 amino acids. Germline V gene lookup returns CDR1 MNHEY and CDR2 SVGEGT. The CDR3 DNA sequence: TGTGCCAGCAGTTACCCCCATTTCACCGGGGAGCTGTTTTTT. It specifies CASSYPHFTGELFF.

The genes are TRBV6-5 and TRBJ1-1, with 7 bases fitting TRBD1. The germline V gene has CDR1 MNHEY and CDR2 SVGAGI. The CDR3 is 14 amino acids. The trim removed 10 bases at V and 0 bases at J, leaving 8 bases unmatched. As DNA, the CDR3 is TGTGCCACCGATAGAGGGGGCATGAACACTGAAGCTTTCTTT. Its translation: CATDRGGMNTEAFF.

The chain carries TRBV9 and TRBJ1-1; 7 positions match TRBD1. CDR3 length: 16 residues. Germline CDR1 and CDR2: SGDLS and YYNGEE. V lost 0 bases and J lost 2; bases outside the gene matches: 7. The CDR3 protein is CASSVGDSTENTEAFF. Written as DNA, the CDR3 is TGTGCCAGCAGCGTAGGGGACAGCACCGAAAACACTGAAGCTTTCTTT.

This clone has only a few counts. The chain uses TRBV18 and TRBJ1-4; unclear D gene. The CDR3 runs 15 residues. Germline assignment: CDR1 KGHSH and CDR2 LQKENI. The germline V and J ends were trimmed by 1 base and 1 base, with 7 bases remaining between them. The CDR3 DNA reads TGTGCCAGCTCACCACGCGAGGGAACTAATGAAAAACTGTTTTTT. This codes for CASSPREGTNEKLFF.

The CDR3 bases are TGTGCCAGCAGCGGGACTGGGGCTCAGCCCCAGCATTTT. Its protein is CASSGTGAQPQHF. V gene TRBV3-1 (or the pseudogene TRBV3-2) combines with J gene TRBJ1-5; TRBD1 might be the D (5 bases). V dropped 5 bases and J dropped 6 bases, with 11 bases sitting between them. Looked up from germline, CDR1 is LGHDT and CDR2 is YNNKEL (reference sequence). The CDR3 length is 13 residues.

This clone was picked up a small number of times. This chain uses TRBV5-5 with TRBJ2-1, with 8 bases that match TRBD1. Germline V CDR1 and CDR2: SGHKS, YYEKEE (reference sequence). V shed 4 bases, J shed 4 bases, and the junction held 10 bases outside the gene matches. The CDR3 consists of 16 residues. The chain's CDR3 is CASSPLTGGSYNEQFF. As DNA, the CDR3 is TGTGCCAGCAGCCCCCTTACAGGGGGTAGTTACAATGAGCAGTTCTTC. Based on the CDR3 plus reference TRBV5-5 and TRBJ2-1, the full variable domain is DAGVTQSPTHLIKTRGQQVTLRCSPISGHKSVSWYQQVLGQGPQFIFQYYEKEERGRGNFPDRFSARQFPNYSSELNVNALLLGDSALYLCASSPLTGGSYNEQFFGPGTRLTVL.

This chain links TRBV3-1 (or the pseudogene TRBV3-2) with TRBJ2-1, with 10 bases matching TRBD1. The CDR3 sequence is 15 residues long. V shed 3 bases, J shed 4 bases, and the junction held 3 bases outside the gene matches. Germline values: CDR1 LGHDT, CDR2 YNNKEL (reference sequence). CDR3 amino acids: CASSQSGQGYNEQFF. Written as DNA, the CDR3 is TGTGCCAGCAGCCAGTCGGGACAGGGGTACAATGAGCAGTTCTTC.

V usage is TRBV4-3 and J usage is TRBJ1-3, with D uncertain. V lost 4 bases and J lost 3, with 13 bases in between. Looked up from germline, CDR1 is LGHNA and CDR2 is YSLEER. This CDR3 is built from 15 residues. The CDR3 loop is CASSPQQGSGNTIYF. CDR3 in DNA: TGCGCCAGCAGCCCCCAACAAGGGAGTGGAAACACCATATATTTT.

This rearrangement joins TRBV5-4 to TRBJ2-5; 7 bases match TRBD1. Looked up from germline, CDR1 is SGHNT and CDR2 is YYREEE (reference sequence). J was trimmed by 2 bases and V by 3 bases; bases with no gene match: 4. The CDR3 totals 14 residues. CDR3 sequence: CASSSGQSQETQYF. The CDR3 DNA reads as TGTGCCAGCAGCTCGGGACAGTCACAAGAGACCCAGTACTTC.

The chain has TRBV7-6 and TRBJ1-4, with TRBD1 matching 12 bases. The CDR3 is made up of 16 amino acids. The V and J ends lost 1 base and 8 bases, in that order; junction bases with no gene match: 5. Germline V gene lookup returns CDR1 SGHVS and CDR2 FNYEAQ. CDR3 bases: TGTGCCAGCAGCTTAGAAGCCGGGACAGGGGGCGAAAAACTGTTTTTT. It is translated as CASSLEAGTGGEKLFF. Variable domain in full (rest from reference TRBV7-6 and TRBJ1-4): GAGVSQSPRYKVTKRGQDVALRCDPISGHVSLYWYRQALGQGPEFLTYFNYEAQQDKSGLPNDRFSAERPEGSISTLTIQRTEQRDSAMYRCASSLEAGTGGEKLFFGSGTQLSVL.

The genes are TRBV10-3 and TRBJ2-4, with TRBD1 as a possible D gene (6 bases). Germline V lookup: CDR1 ENHRY, CDR2 SYGVKD. The CDR3 loop spans 11 amino acids. The V and J ends lost 9 bases and 9 bases respectively, with 12 bases between them. CDR3 residues: CAIGQIGIQYF. DNA for the CDR3: TGTGCCATTGGACAGATTGGCATTCAGTACTTC.

This chain uses TRBV6-5 with TRBJ1-2; D is possibly TRBD1 (5 bases). This CDR3 contains 13 residues. CDR1 MNHEY and CDR2 SVGAGI come from the germline V gene. V was pared by 6 bases and J by 0 bases, with 8 bases between. The DNA of the CDR3 is TGTGCCAGCAGGCGGGGCCCTAACTATGGCTACACCTTC. Translation: CASRRGPNYGYTF.

The chain recombines TRBV6-2 or TRBV6-3 with TRBJ1-6; tentatively, D is TRBD1 (5 bases). In germline, CDR1 is MNHEY, CDR2 SVGEGT. V lost 5 bases and J 15 bases, leaving 14 bases between the germline ends. The CDR3 totals 12 residues. CDR3 in DNA: TGTGCCAGCAGTCCCCTCGACAGCTACCTCCACTTT. Amino acid sequence: CASSPLDSYLHF.

The rearrangement uses TRBV24-1 and TRBJ1-1; perhaps TRBD1 as D (6 bases). V was shortened by 1 base and J by 2 bases, with 7 bases between the two germline ends. In germline, CDR1 is KGHDR, CDR2 SFDVKD. This CDR3 region has 14 residues. The CDR3 here is CATSDFRGNTEAFF. For the CDR3, the DNA is TGTGCCACCAGTGATTTCAGGGGCAACACTGAAGCTTTCTTT.

The V gene is TRBV3-1 (or the pseudogene TRBV3-2), the J gene TRBJ1-5, with D perhaps matching TRBD1 (5 bases). Germline CDR1 is LGHDT and CDR2 is YNNKEL (reference sequence). The CDR3 runs 14 residues. V lost 3 bases and J lost 3, with 9 bases in between. The CDR3 sequence is CASSQGLNNQPQHF. CDR3 DNA sequence: TGTGCCAGCAGCCAGGGACTAAACAATCAGCCCCAGCATTTT.

The rearrangement uses TRBV4-1 and TRBJ1-5; 7 nucleotides align to TRBD1. Germline CDR1 is MGHRA and CDR2 is YSYEKL. J was trimmed by 0 bases and V by 0 bases; bases with no gene match: 5. The CDR3 covers 17 residues. The DNA of the CDR3 is TGCGCCAGCAGCCAAGACCGGGACAGCTATAGCAATCAGCCCCAGCATTTT. Amino acid sequence: CASSQDRDSYSNQPQHF.

This clone was seen only once. The chain has TRBV18 and TRBJ1-2, with 10 bases matching TRBD1. The length of the CDR3 is 17 residues. J lost 8 bases, V lost 3 bases, and 15 bases had no gene match. Germline CDR1 reads KGHSH; CDR2 reads LQKENI. The CDR3 here is CASSPGTGTGELWGYTF. The CDR3 DNA reads as TGTGCCAGCTCACCGGGGACCGGGACAGGGGAGCTCTGGGGCTACACCTTC.

The V gene is TRBV5-1, the J gene TRBJ2-7; 8 nucleotides agree with TRBD2. The CDR3 is 14 residues long. The germline CDR1 and CDR2 sequences are SGHRS and YFSETQ. V was pared by 6 bases and J by 3 bases, with 8 bases of the junction left unmatched. The CDR3 sequence is CASTPGGTHYEQYF. CDR3 DNA sequence: TGCGCCAGCACCCCGGGGGGGACCCACTACGAGCAGTACTTC.

CDR3 in amino acids: CASTKGARGTDTQYF. The CDR3 DNA is TGTGCCAGCACGAAGGGGGCAAGAGGCACAGATACGCAGTATTTT. The V and J genes are TRBV7-9 and TRBJ2-3, with 7 bases lining up with TRBD1. The CDR3 consists of 15 residues. J was trimmed by 1 base and V by 7 bases; bases with no gene match: 8. CDR1 is SEHNR, CDR2 FQNEAQ, per germline (reference sequence). The full variable domain, in which reference TRBV7-9 and TRBJ2-3 provide the parts outside the CDR3, is DTGVSQNPRHKITKRGQNVTFRCDPISEHNRLYWYRQTLGQGPEFLTYFQNEAQLEKSRLLSDRFSAERPKGSFSTLEIQRTEQGDSAMYLCASTKGARGTDTQYFGPGTRLTVL.